A single T cell receptor (beta chain) is shown here with its context. There are 15 residues in the CDR3. Per the germline V gene, CDR1 is MNHEY and CDR2 is SVGEGT. V shed 2 bases, J shed 8 bases, and the junction held 11 bases outside the gene matches. The data belong to a study of T-cell reconstitution after alpha-beta-depleted transplantation in children. During its preparation, the TCRbeta library received unique molecular identifiers. TCRdb re-called the PCR reads through MiXCR, storing one row per CDR3 protein. The sample holds approximately 490,000 distinct CDR3 sequences, around an eighth seen once.

The sample consisted of PBMCs from the stem cell graft donor, taken from the stem cell graft. The TCR comes from a human donor who donated a stem cell graft to a child with combined immunodeficiency. V gene TRBV6-2 or TRBV6-3 combines with J gene TRBJ1-2; 7 nucleotides align to TRBD1. CDR3 nucleotide sequence: TGTGCCAGCAGTTACGGGAACCCGGGGACAGACGGCTACACCTTC. It translates to CASSYGNPGTDGYTF.